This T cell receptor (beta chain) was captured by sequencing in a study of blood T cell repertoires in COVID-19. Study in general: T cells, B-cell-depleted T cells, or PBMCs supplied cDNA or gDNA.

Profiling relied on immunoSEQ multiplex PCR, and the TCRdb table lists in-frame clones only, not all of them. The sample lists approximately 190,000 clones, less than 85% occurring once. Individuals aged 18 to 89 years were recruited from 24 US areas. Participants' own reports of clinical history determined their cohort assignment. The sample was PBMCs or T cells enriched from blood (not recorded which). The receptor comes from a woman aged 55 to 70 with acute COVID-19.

CDR3 sequence reads: CASSEAGAPSTNEKLFF. The CDR3 region has the DNA TGTGCCAGCAGTGAAGCTGGGGCGCCCTCGACTAATGAAAAACTGTTTTTT. The chain has TRBV2 and TRBJ1-4, with D possibly being TRBD1 (5 bases). V was cut by 0 bases and J by 2 bases, with 13 bases left in between. Germline CDR1 is SNHLY and CDR2 is FYNNEI. The CDR3 is 17 amino acids.